This TCR beta chain appears in the sequencing data of a study of blood T cell repertoires in COVID-19. CDR1 is LNHDA and CDR2 is SQIVND in the germline V gene (reference sequence). The CDR3 is 14 residues long. Trimming took 4 bases from V and 1 from J; bases not matched to a gene: 2. Sequencing was performed with immunoSEQ multiplex PCR; in TCRdb, only in-frame clones are kept and a portion is missing. In the table there are some 460,000 clones, about 89% of which are singletons. V gene TRBV19 combines with J gene TRBJ1-1; 8 bases fit TRBD1. The sequence was collected from a woman aged 25 to 39 with acute or convalescent COVID-19. The specimen sequenced was peripheral blood. CDR3 region: CASSTGTGNTEAFF. The CDR3 bases are TGTGCCAGTAGTACCGGGACAGGGAACACTGAAGCTTTCTTT.